Below are 4 T cell receptor beta chains sequenced from a single sample in a study of blood T cell repertoires in COVID-19. TCRdb's table, derived via immunoSEQ multiplex PCR, lists solely in-frame clones and lacks some. In the table there are about 30,000 clones, approximately 90% of which are singletons. The material sequenced was peripheral blood. These receptors all stem from a human donor in a cohort sampled during active COVID-19.

J is TRBJ2-3 and V is TRBV7-8; D is uncertain. CDR1 and CDR2 (germline): SGHVS, FQNEAQ. V shed 5 bases and J shed 2 bases, with 5 bases lying between them. The CDR3 is made up of 12 amino acids. CDR3 sequence (DNA): TGTGCCAGCAGCAGCGTCACAGATACGCAGTATTTT. The encoded protein is CASSSVTDTQYF.

As DNA, the CDR3 is TGTGCCAGCAGCGAGGCGGCGGTGGGTTACGAGCAGTACTTC. Amino acid sequence: CASSEAAVGYEQYF. V and J are TRBV9 and TRBJ2-7; D is unclear. The ends were cut back, 3 bases at V and 4 bases at J, with 14 bases in the middle. Germline V gene sequence: CDR1 SGDLS, CDR2 YYNGEE. The length of the CDR3 is 14 residues.

V is TRBV29-1 and J is TRBJ1-5, with a possible D match to TRBD1 (6 bases). V was trimmed by 6 bases and J by 0 bases, leaving 12 bases between them. The CDR3 contains 14 residues. The germline V gene encodes CDR1 SQVTM and CDR2 ANQGSEA. In DNA, the CDR3 is TGCAGCGTCCCGACAGGTAATAGCAATCAGCCCCAGCATTTT. Its protein is CSVPTGNSNQPQHF.

The chain uses TRBV5-1 and TRBJ1-1, with D unclear. The CDR3 spans 15 residues. Germline CDR1 SGHRS, CDR2 YFSETQ. V lost 4 bases and J lost 4, with 17 bases in between. As DNA, the CDR3 is TGCGCCAGCAGCCCGGGGTTAGGGTTAAGCACTGAAGCTTTCTTT. Translated: CASSPGLGLSTEAFF.